This is a list of T cell receptor beta chains from one sample in a study of blood T cell repertoires in COVID-19. TCRdb keeps only in-frame clones here, not all; method: immunoSEQ multiplex PCR. The sample holds about 59,000 clones; more than 60% are singletons and the top ten take around 14%. Sequences were obtained from peripheral blood. These receptors all come from a woman between 70 and 85 years old with acute or convalescent COVID-19. The CDR3 runs from the conserved cysteine through the conserved F or W. D genes are given only for firm matches. Some rows mark clone size as missing; the rest say once, few, many or name a class of expanded clone.

j_call,clone_size,d_call,v_call,cdr3_aa,cdr3_nt
TRBJ2-5,NA,TRBD2,TRBV5-4,CASSDVASGGPKGTQYF,TGTGCCAGCAGCGACGTTGCTAGCGGGGGCCCGAAAGGGACCCAGTACTTC
TRBJ1-2,NA,NA,TRBV7-9,CASSLGTGRGYTF,TGTGCCAGCAGCTTAGGTACAGGCAGGGGCTACACCTTC
TRBJ2-7,few,TRBD1,TRBV29-1,CSVEKRRGTGSSYEQYF,TGCAGCGTTGAAAAGAGACGGGGGACAGGCAGCTCCTACGAGCAGTACTTC
TRBJ2-5,NA,NA,TRBV7-6,CASSLMGLGGQETQYF,TGTGCCAGCAGCTTAATGGGTCTTGGGGGGCAAGAGACCCAGTACTTC
TRBJ1-1,NA,NA,TRBV2,CASSGVGAGDTEAFF,TGTGCCAGCAGCGGAGTCGGGGCAGGGGACACTGAAGCTTTCTTT
TRBJ2-1,NA,TRBD2,TRBV7-3,CASSLTKLAGGPHEQFF,TGTGCCAGCAGCTTAACGAAACTAGCGGGGGGGCCCCATGAGCAGTTCTTC
TRBJ1-2,NA,TRBD1,TRBV3-1/TRBV3-2,CASGTFRGRANYGYTF,TGTGCCAGCGGAACCTTCAGGGGGCGAGCTAACTATGGCTACACCTTC
TRBJ2-3,NA,NA,TRBV30,CAWSPGSGTDTQYF,TGTGCCTGGAGTCCAGGGAGCGGGACAGATACGCAGTATTTT
TRBJ1-2,many,TRBD1,TRBV3-1/TRBV3-2,CASSLRDRGYYGYTF,TGTGCCAGCAGCCTCCGGGACAGGGGATACTATGGCTACACCTTC
TRBJ2-1,NA,NA,TRBV19,CASSIEGSSYNEQFF,TGTGCCAGTAGTATCGAGGGCAGCTCCTACAATGAGCAGTTCTTC
TRBJ1-1,NA,NA,TRBV2,CASSGGRMEGKDTEAFF,TGTGCCAGCAGTGGGGGACGAATGGAGGGTAAGGACACTGAAGCTTTCTTT
TRBJ1-3,few,NA,TRBV11-2,CASSPQGNGNTIYF,TGTGCCAGCAGCCCCCAGGGGAACGGAAACACCATATATTTT
TRBJ1-5,NA,NA,TRBV15,CATSVDSSNQPQHF,TGTGCCACCAGCGTAGACAGTAGCAATCAGCCCCAGCATTTT
TRBJ2-3,NA,TRBD2,TRBV9,CASSVGLAGAESTDTQYF,TGTGCCAGCAGCGTAGGGCTAGCGGGGGCCGAGAGCACAGATACGCAGTATTTT
TRBJ2-3,once,TRBD2,TRBV7-9,CASSPSGGAYTDTQYF,TGTGCCAGCAGCCCTAGCGGGGGGGCATACACAGATACGCAGTATTTT
TRBJ1-5,NA,TRBD1,TRBV6-5,CASSPTGGAGQPQHF,TGTGCCAGCAGTCCGACAGGGGGCGCGGGTCAGCCCCAGCATTTT
TRBJ1-1,NA,TRBD1,TRBV18,CASSPSGGTEAFF,TGTGCCAGCTCACCTTCAGGGGGGACTGAAGCTTTCTTT
TRBJ2-3,NA,TRBD2,TRBV7-9,CASSFGGGTTDTQYF,TGTGCCAGCAGCTTTGGCGGGGGGACCACAGATACGCAGTATTTT
TRBJ1-2,NA,TRBD1,TRBV5-6,CASSMTGAPRNYGYTF,TGTGCCAGCAGCATGACAGGGGCCCCCCGTAACTATGGCTACACCTTC
TRBJ2-3,few,TRBD2,TRBV7-6,CASSLAGPRAGGTDTQYF,TGTGCCAGCAGCTTAGCGGGGCCTAGAGCGGGGGGCACAGATACGCAGTATTTT
TRBJ1-3,NA,TRBD1,TRBV27,CASSLSPTGVGNTIYF,TGTGCCAGCAGTTTATCTCCGACAGGGGTGGGAAACACCATATATTTT
TRBJ2-4,NA,NA,TRBV19,CASRTGAQNIQYF,TGTGCCAGTAGAACCGGAGCACAAAACATTCAGTACTTC
TRBJ2-2,medium-sized,TRBD1,TRBV19,CASSMEGGGTGELFF,TGTGCCAGTAGTATGGAAGGGGGCGGCACCGGGGAGCTGTTTTTT
TRBJ1-4,NA,TRBD1,TRBV24-1,CATSDPQGQTSYATNEKLFF,TGTGCCACCAGTGACCCACAGGGGCAGACCTCCTATGCAACTAATGAAAAACTGTTTTTT
TRBJ1-5,NA,TRBD1,TRBV7-9,CASSSTGGASQPQHF,TGTGCCAGCAGCTCCACAGGGGGCGCAAGCCAGCCCCAGCATTTT
TRBJ1-6,NA,TRBD1,TRBV7-3,CASSHGTANSPLHF,TGTGCCAGCAGCCATGGGACAGCCAATTCACCCCTCCACTTT
TRBJ1-2,NA,TRBD1,TRBV24-1,CATSDAGTAYGYTF,TGTGCCACCAGTGATGCCGGGACAGCATATGGCTACACCTTC
TRBJ1-5,NA,NA,TRBV2,CASRLDRKGVSGSNQPQHF,TGTGCCAGCAGACTAGACAGGAAGGGAGTATCGGGTAGCAATCAGCCCCAGCATTTT
TRBJ1-5,NA,TRBD1,TRBV10-3,CAISPTPGTGDQPQHF,TGTGCCATCAGCCCAACCCCCGGGACAGGGGATCAGCCCCAGCATTTT
TRBJ1-6,NA,NA,TRBV30,CAWSPQGGYNSPLHF,TGTGCCTGGAGCCCACAGGGTGGGTATAATTCACCCCTCCACTTT
TRBJ1-5,few,NA,TRBV25-1,CASSEGGHRALQDQPQHF,TGTGCCAGCAGTGAAGGAGGACACAGGGCCCTGCAGGATCAGCCCCAGCATTTT
TRBJ1-5,NA,NA,TRBV7-2,CASSLGQGRNQPQHF,TGTGCCAGCAGCTTAGGGCAGGGTCGCAATCAGCCCCAGCATTTT
TRBJ1-1,NA,NA,TRBV13,CASRPIRVSTEAFF,TGTGCCAGCAGGCCAATTCGAGTGTCTACTGAAGCTTTCTTT
TRBJ1-1,few,TRBD1,TRBV27,CASSPRQGRGEAFF,TGTGCCAGCAGTCCTCGACAGGGGCGCGGGGAAGCTTTCTTT
TRBJ2-3,NA,TRBD1,TRBV5-1,CASSLLFRGQGTDTQYF,TGCGCCAGCAGCTTGCTGTTCCGGGGACAGGGCACAGATACGCAGTATTTT
TRBJ1-2,few,NA,TRBV6-5,CASRDGGTPNYGYTF,TGTGCCAGCAGGGATGGGGGGACCCCCAACTATGGCTACACCTTC
TRBJ1-5,NA,NA,TRBV30,CAWSLPDQPQHF,TGTGCCTGGAGTCTACCGGATCAGCCCCAGCATTTT
TRBJ1-2,NA,NA,TRBV18,CASSPNLARSYGYTF,TGTGCCAGCTCACCCAACCTGGCCCGGAGCTATGGCTACACCTTC
TRBJ1-3,NA,NA,TRBV11-2,CASSPRGGKNTIYF,TGTGCCAGCAGCCCCAGGGGAGGGAAAAACACCATATATTTT
TRBJ2-1,NA,NA,TRBV5-1,CASSSARDKLF,TGCGCCAGCAGTTCCGCCCGGGATAAGCTCTTC
TRBJ1-1,few,NA,TRBV6-2/TRBV6-3,CASSYSGYNMNTEAFF,TGTGCCAGCAGTTACTCCGGGTACAACATGAACACTGAAGCTTTCTTT
TRBJ1-2,NA,NA,TRBV5-5,CASSLRETANYGYTF,TGTGCCAGCAGCTTGCGAGAAACAGCTAACTATGGCTACACCTTC
TRBJ1-1,NA,NA,TRBV5-6,CASSLGWASLMNTEAFF,TGTGCCAGCAGCTTGGGATGGGCCAGTCTCATGAACACTGAAGCTTTCTTT
TRBJ2-2,NA,NA,TRBV9,CASSGQGRAGELFF,TGTGCCAGCAGCGGACAGGGGAGGGCCGGGGAGCTGTTTTTT
TRBJ1-2,NA,TRBD1,TRBV5-4,CASSPGGEGNLYGYTF,TGTGCCAGCAGCCCAGGGGGAGAGGGGAACCTATATGGCTACACCTTC
TRBJ2-6,NA,NA,TRBV12-5,CASAGGLGANVLTF,TGTGCTAGTGCCGGGGGGCTCGGGGCCAACGTCCTGACTTTC